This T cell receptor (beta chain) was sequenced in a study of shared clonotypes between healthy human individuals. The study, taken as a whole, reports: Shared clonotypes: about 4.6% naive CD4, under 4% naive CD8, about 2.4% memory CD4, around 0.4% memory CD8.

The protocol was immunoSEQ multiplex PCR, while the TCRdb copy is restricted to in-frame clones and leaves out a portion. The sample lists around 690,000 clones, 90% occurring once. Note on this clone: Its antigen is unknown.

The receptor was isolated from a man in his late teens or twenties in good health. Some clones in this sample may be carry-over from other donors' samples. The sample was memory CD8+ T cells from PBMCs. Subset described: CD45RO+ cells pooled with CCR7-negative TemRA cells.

The CDR3 DNA is TGTGCCAGCAGCTCTTACACCGGGGAGCTGTTTTTT. This codes for CASSSYTGELFF. The chain has TRBV5-4 and TRBJ2-2; no clear D gene. The V gene lost 3 bases and the J gene lost 3 bases, with 3 bases spanning the gap. Germline V gene lookup returns CDR1 SGHNT and CDR2 YYREEE (reference sequence). The CDR3 covers 12 residues.